The clone carrying this T cell receptor (beta chain) occurred once. The sample originates from a study of T cell changes during pregnancy in multiple sclerosis. The length of the CDR3 is 17 residues. From germline, CDR1 is KGHSH and CDR2 LQKENI. V shed 4 bases and J 3 bases; nucleotides not matched to a gene: 5. Repertoires were generated with immunoSEQ multiplex PCR, while TCRdb's copy carries only in-frame clones and drops some. The table lists around 75,000 clones, approximately 95% of them singletons. This sequence was found in a female donor with multiple sclerosis, enrolled in a pregnancy study. This specimen consisted of CD4+ T cells from peripheral blood mononuclear cells, obtained after pregnancy. The V gene is TRBV18, the J gene TRBJ2-1, with 14 bases fitting TRBD2. CDR3 residues: CASSQGTSGRSYNEQFF. The DNA of the CDR3 is TGTGCCAGCTCACAGGGGACTAGCGGGAGAAGCTACAATGAGCAGTTCTTC.